The 21 T cell receptor beta chains presented below share a single source sample, sequenced in a study of graft-versus-host responses after intestinal transplantation. TCRdb's table, derived via immunoSEQ multiplex PCR, lists solely in-frame clones and lacks some. Among about 31,000 clones listed, roughly four fifths were seen once. Their cognate antigens are unknown. The source was unstimulated CD8+ T cells sorted from spleen or lymph node cells, collected before intestinal transplant. The receptors shown here come from a human donor who received an intestinal transplant.

The J gene is TRBJ2-7, the V gene TRBV19; no definite D call. Germline CDR1 LNHDA, CDR2 SQIVND (reference sequence). The CDR3 totals 13 residues. The germline V and J ends were trimmed by 1 base and 6 bases, with 10 bases remaining between them. CDR3 loop: CASSIGRTLEQYF. The DNA of the CDR3 is TGTGCCAGTAGTATAGGGAGAACCCTCGAGCAGTACTTC.

The V call is TRBV6-1, the J call TRBJ1-5, with no clear D. V lost 4 bases, J lost 0 bases, and 22 bases lay in between. The CDR3 spans 19 residues. The germline V gene has CDR1 MNHNS and CDR2 SASEGT. As DNA, the CDR3 is TGTGCCAGCAGTGTCATCCCCGGTCTACGCTTTTATAGCAATCAGCCCCAGCATTTT. Protein product: CASSVIPGLRFYSNQPQHF.

Turning to this clone: Being one base from a much bigger clone, this may be a read error. The sample has other DNA sequences that encode this CDR3 too. J is TRBJ2-1 and V is TRBV5-5, with D possibly TRBD1 on 5 matching bases. Germline V CDR1 and CDR2: SGHKS, YYEKEE (reference sequence). V gave up 4 bases and J gave up 3 bases, with 8 bases separating them. This CDR3 is built from 13 residues. The CDR3 protein is CASSVDSYNEQFF. CDR3 nucleotide sequence: TGTGCCAGCAGCGTTGACAGCTACAATGAGCAGTTCTTC. Drawing the rest from reference TRBV5-5 and TRBJ2-1, the complete variable domain is DAGVTQSPTHLIKTRGQQVTLRCSPISGHKSVSWYQQVLGQGPQFIFQYYEKEERGRGNFPDRFSARQFPNYSSELNVNALLLGDSALYLCASSVDSYNEQFFGPGTRLTVL.

The chain has TRBV7-3 and TRBJ2-3, with 7 bases fitting TRBD2. The germline V gene has CDR1 SGHTA and CDR2 FQGTGA. The CDR3 extends over 14 amino acids. Trimming cost V 2 bases and J 2 bases; bases outside gene matches: 1. For the CDR3, the DNA is TGTGCCAGCAGCTTAGCGGGAGACACAGATACGCAGTATTTT. Protein: CASSLAGDTDTQYF. The full variable domain, rest sourced from reference TRBV7-3 and TRBJ2-3, is GAGVSQTPSNKVTEKGKYVELRCDPISGHTALYWYRQSLGQGPEFLIYFQGTGAADDSGLPNDRFFAVRPEGSVSTLKIQRTERGDSAVYLCASSLAGDTDTQYFGPGTRLTVL.

The rearrangement uses TRBV13 and TRBJ2-5; 10 nucleotides line up with TRBD2. With V trimmed by 5 bases and J by 6 bases, 12 bases remained unmatched. This CDR3 is 16 amino acids long. Per the germline V gene, CDR1 is PRHDT and CDR2 is FYEKMQ (reference sequence). The CDR3 is CASSPSSGSYGKTQYF. CDR3 in DNA: TGTGCCAGCAGCCCTTCTAGCGGGAGCTACGGGAAGACCCAGTACTTC.

V is TRBV2 and J is TRBJ2-5; D not certain. There are 13 residues in the CDR3. Trimming cost V 2 bases and J 5 bases, with 9 bases left between them. From germline, CDR1 is SNHLY and CDR2 FYNNEI. CDR3 protein: CASSERSWETQYF. The CDR3 region has the DNA TGTGCCAGCAGTGAACGTAGCTGGGAGACCCAGTACTTC.

The genes are TRBV28 and TRBJ1-3; TRBD1 matches 7 bases. V dropped 9 bases and J dropped 3; count of bases not matched to a gene: 8. CDR1 MDHEN and CDR2 SYDVKM come from the germline V gene. CDR3 length equals 14 residues. The chain's CDR3 is CASQGGSNGNTIYF. CDR3 sequence (DNA): TGTGCCAGTCAGGGGGGTTCTAATGGAAACACCATATATTTT.

The CDR3 bases are TGTGCCAGCAGTTACGGCAGGGGGGGCAATCAGCCCCAGCATTTT. Protein sequence: CASSYGRGGNQPQHF. The rearrangement uses TRBV6-5 and TRBJ1-5; TRBD1 agrees at 7 bases. The CDR3 has 15 amino acids. With 2 bases clipped from V and 2 bases from J, the junction kept 3 bases outside the gene matches. Germline V CDR1 and CDR2: MNHEY, SVGAGI.

The chain links TRBV4-1 to TRBJ2-7; 8 bases line up with TRBD2. CDR1 is MGHRA and CDR2 is YSYEKL in the germline V gene. This CDR3 has 16 residues. V trimming: 4 bases; J trimming: 0 bases; junction bases outside the gene matches: 8. CDR3 coding DNA: TGCGCCAGCAGCCCACCAGGCGGGGGGTACTCCTACGAGCAGTACTTC. Protein: CASSPPGGGYSYEQYF.

The J gene is TRBJ2-3, the V gene TRBV5-8; 10 positions agree with TRBD1. V was pared by 2 bases and J by 1 base, with 4 bases of the junction left unmatched. CDR3 length: 16 amino acids. Germline values: CDR1 SGHTS, CDR2 YDEGEE. The CDR3 DNA is TGTGCCAGCAGCTTAGGCGGACAGGGGGGCACAGATACGCAGTATTTT. Its protein is CASSLGGQGGTDTQYF.

This chain uses TRBV28 with TRBJ2-7, with TRBD2 as a possible D gene (7 bases). The ends were cut back, 1 base at V and 7 bases at J, with 14 bases in the middle. CDR3 size: 14 residues. Germline V gene data show CDR1 as MDHEN and CDR2 as SYDVKM. The CDR3 spells CASSLLGGPGEQYF. CDR3 DNA: TGTGCCAGCAGTTTATTGGGGGGGCCGGGGGAGCAGTACTTC.

This rearrangement joins TRBV11-2 to TRBJ1-4, with D maybe TRBD1 (6 bases). The CDR3 sequence is 15 residues long. Trimming took 2 bases from V and 5 from J, leaving 12 bases between them. Germline loops: CDR1 SGHAT, CDR2 FQNNGV. The CDR3 is CASSLFGGPNEKLFF. The CDR3 region has the DNA TGTGCCAGCAGCTTATTTGGGGGCCCGAATGAAAAACTGTTTTTT.

The genes are TRBV27 and TRBJ2-3, with 10 bases matching TRBD2. Germline V gene sequence: CDR1 MNHEY, CDR2 SMNVEV (reference sequence). The V segment lost 2 bases and the J segment 6 bases; nucleotides outside the gene matches: 5. The CDR3 sequence is 15 residues long. The DNA of the CDR3 is TGTGCCAGCAGTTTACAACTAGCGGGAATCGATACGCAGTATTTT. As protein: CASSLQLAGIDTQYF.

This clone was seen a handful of times. The chain has TRBV4-1 and TRBJ2-7; 9 positions agree with TRBD2. Germline CDR1 and CDR2: MGHRA and YSYEKL. The CDR3 contains 15 residues. The V and J ends lost 0 bases and 2 bases, in that order; junction bases with no gene match: 2. The CDR3 coding sequence is TGCGCCAGCAGCCAAGATCGCGGGGGGGCCTACGAGCAGTACTTC. It yields the protein CASSQDRGGAYEQYF.

This sequence joins TRBV21-1 and TRBJ1-6; the table calls TRBD1, which could not be checked here. TRBV21-1 is classified as a pseudogene. The CDR3 contains 15 residues. The CDR3 DNA sequence: TGTGCCAGCAGCAATTCAGGGGACTATAATTCACCCCTCCACTTT. Protein sequence: CASSNSGDYNSPLHF.

This clone was seen a handful of times. The chain carries TRBV4-1 and TRBJ2-2, with no clear D. The CDR3 is 13 amino acids. Per the germline V gene, CDR1 is MGHRA and CDR2 is YSYEKL. V shed 2 bases and J shed 7 bases, with 8 bases lying between them. The CDR3 spells CASSQLDSGELFF. For the CDR3, the DNA is TGCGCCAGCAGCCAACTCGATAGCGGGGAGCTGTTTTTT.

The chain carries TRBV27 and TRBJ2-1; 13 bases fit TRBD2. Germline V gene sequence: CDR1 MNHEY, CDR2 SMNVEV (reference sequence). The CDR3 runs 16 residues. V lost 4 bases to trimming and J lost 7 bases; unmatched junction nucleotides: 7. CDR3 loop: CASSSTTSGRGNEQFF. CDR3 coding DNA: TGTGCCAGCAGTTCCACAACTAGCGGGAGGGGGAATGAGCAGTTCTTC.

V and J are TRBV18 and TRBJ2-7; D is unclear. Trimming cost V 4 bases and J 4 bases, with 17 bases left between them. Germline loops: CDR1 KGHSH, CDR2 LQKENI. The CDR3 extends over 15 amino acids. The CDR3 region has the DNA TGTGCCAGCTCACAGACTCAAGGCCCCTATTACGAGCAGTACTTC. Translated, it gives CASSQTQGPYYEQYF.

The V gene is TRBV5-4, the J gene TRBJ2-7; 9 bases agree with TRBD1. CDR1 and CDR2 (germline): SGHNT, YYREEE (reference sequence). The junction had 6 bases not matched to a gene; V was cut back by 4 bases and J by 1 base. The length of the CDR3 is 15 residues. The CDR3 loop reads CASSPGQGTSYEQYF. As DNA, the CDR3 is TGTGCCAGCAGCCCCGGACAGGGGACTTCCTACGAGCAGTACTTC.

This chain uses TRBV10-3 with TRBJ2-7, with D unresolved. The V and J ends lost 3 bases and 3 bases respectively, with 6 bases between them. Germline assignment: CDR1 ENHRY and CDR2 SYGVKD. There are 12 residues in the CDR3. This CDR3 reads CAISDSLYEQYF. The CDR3, as DNA: TGTGCCATCAGTGACTCACTCTACGAGCAGTACTTC.

This clone was detected a few times. V usage is TRBV4-1 and J usage is TRBJ2-7; possibly TRBD2 for D (6 bases). V was pared by 1 base and J by 5 bases, with 9 bases between. This CDR3 is built from 13 residues. Germline V gives CDR1 MGHRA, CDR2 YSYEKL. This CDR3 is CASSQVGGNEQYF. The CDR3, as DNA: TGCGCCAGCAGCCAAGTGGGCGGGAACGAGCAGTACTTC.